This TCR beta chain was found in a study of a mutant IDH1 vaccine in newly diagnosed glioma. Study at large: Beginning 4-6 weeks after radiotherapy alone, or with temozolomide cycles, vaccination took place. Study-wide points: Vaccination elicited immune responses in roughly 93% of patients.

In this sample, this clone turned up a few times. Its antigen is unknown. Produced via immunoSEQ multiplex PCR; TCRdb's table is partial and in-frame only. Of 73,000 or so clones in the sample, roughly 84% are singletons; the top ten hold more than 10%. V lost 5 bases to trimming and J lost 3 bases; unmatched junction nucleotides: 4. The CDR3 spans 13 residues. Germline loops: CDR1 SEHNR, CDR2 FQNEAQ (reference sequence). Time point defined: week 35, safety follow-up. Doses of 300 ug of mutant IDH1 20-mer peptide were given with topical imiquimod. This TCR derives from a man aged 18 to 29 with glioma. The chain couples TRBV7-9 to TRBJ2-7; 7 bases agree with TRBD1. The input for sequencing was PBMCs, taken from a glioma patient whose treatment included an IDH1 peptide vaccine. CDR3 in amino acids: CASSNQGVYEQYF. The CDR3 bases are TGTGCCAGCAGCAATCAGGGGGTCTACGAGCAGTACTTC.